The 21 T cell receptor beta chains presented below share a single source sample, sequenced in a study of T cell repertoires in cytomegalovirus infection. TCRdb recomputed calls from the reads with MiXCR, one row per CDR3 protein. The data show 340,000 or so distinct CDR3 sequences, with approximately 25% seen just once and 10% to 15% held by the top ten. Their cognate antigens are unknown. Sequenced here: cultured PBMCs, sampled from culture after CMV antigen stimulation. These receptors all come from a human donor in good health (CMV status not recorded). Some clones in this sample may be carry-over from other donors' samples.

The chain combines TRBV12-3 or TRBV12-4 with TRBJ2-1; D gene unclear. Trimming took off 7 bases at V and 4 bases at J, with 11 bases between the two ends. This CDR3 comprises 13 residues. CDR3 amino acids: CASTAASYNEQFF. The CDR3, as DNA: TGTGCCAGCACCGCTGCGAGTTACAATGAGCAGTTCTTC.

J is TRBJ2-7 and V is TRBV7-8, with a possible D match to TRBD1 (6 bases). Germline V CDR1 and CDR2: SGHVS, FQNEAQ. Deletions cut 4 bases from V and 7 bases from J, with 14 bases between. The CDR3 covers 13 residues. CDR3 sequence (DNA): TGTGCCAGCAGCTCCGTCCTCAGGGGAGAGCAGTACGTC. Translating gives CASSSVLRGEQYV.

This clonotype appeared a few times. The chain recombines TRBV27 with TRBJ2-1, with TRBD2 as a possible D gene (5 bases). The V end lost 9 bases, the J end lost 6 bases, and 27 bases lay between the germline ends. The CDR3 consists of 17 residues. The germline V gene encodes CDR1 MNHEY and CDR2 SMNVEV (reference sequence). The CDR3 DNA is TGTGCCAGTCGAATGATAATAGGACTCGCCCCCGGCAATGAGCAGTTCTTC. It is translated as CASRMIIGLAPGNEQFF.

The chain's CDR3 is CASRREWGWNTEAFF. DNA for the CDR3: TGTGCCAGCAGGCGGGAGTGGGGGTGGAACACTGAAGCTTTCTTT. The rearrangement links TRBV12-3 or TRBV12-4 to TRBJ1-1, with a weak D call TRBD1 (5 bases). This CDR3 is 15 amino acids long. V lost 6 bases and J lost 1, with 15 bases in between.

This clonotype has just a few counts. This rearrangement joins TRBV7-6 to TRBJ2-1; 11 positions agree with TRBD1. The CDR3 is made up of 18 amino acids. The germline gives CDR1 SGHVS, CDR2 FNYEAQ. Trimming at V came to 0 bases and at J to 7 bases, leaving 11 bases not matched to a gene. DNA of the CDR3: TGTGCCAGCAGCTTAGCGAAGTGGGACAGGGGGTGGCGAAATGAGCAGTTCTTC. This translates into CASSLAKWDRGWRNEQFF.

This clonotype was recorded a few times. This chain joins TRBV7-9 and TRBJ1-2; D gene ambiguous. Germline values: CDR1 SEHNR, CDR2 FQNEAQ (reference sequence). The V gene lost 4 bases and the J gene lost 2 bases, with 8 bases spanning the gap. This CDR3 has 13 amino acids. The CDR3 sequence: CASSSDANYGYTF. CDR3 sequence (DNA): TGTGCCAGCAGCTCGGACGCAAACTATGGCTACACCTTC.

Ten or more counts support this clonotype. The chain combines TRBV7-2 with TRBJ2-1; D might be TRBD2 (7 bases). The length of the CDR3 is 13 residues. Trimming removed 5 bases at V and 8 bases at J, with 13 bases between. The V gene's germline CDR1 is SGHTA and CDR2 FQGNSA. CDR3 sequence reads: CASSIKGGDEQFF. In DNA form, the CDR3 reads TGTGCCAGCAGCATTAAGGGGGGGGATGAGCAGTTCTTC.

This clonotype was detected many times. The chain recombines TRBV29-1 with TRBJ2-3, with 8 bases aligning to TRBD2. Trimming at V came to 8 bases and at J to 1 base, leaving 14 bases not matched to a gene. Per the germline V gene, CDR1 is SQVTM and CDR2 is ANQGSEA. The CDR3 extends over 16 amino acids. In nucleotides, the CDR3 is TGCAGCTCAAAGGAGGCGGGGGGCGGGGGCACAGATACGCAGTATTTT. Its translation: CSSKEAGGGGTDTQYF.

The chain links TRBV5-6 to TRBJ2-2; 10 nucleotides align to TRBD1. This CDR3 comprises 18 residues. With 1 base clipped from V and 4 bases from J, the junction kept 10 bases outside the gene matches. Germline assignment: CDR1 SGHDT and CDR2 YYEEEE. CDR3 in DNA: TGTGCCAGCAGCTTGTTAGGGGGGACAGGGGATTCCACCGGGGAGCTGTTTTTT. Its protein product is CASSLLGGTGDSTGELFF.

This chain links TRBV12-3 or TRBV12-4 with TRBJ2-1; 9 bases fit TRBD1. The CDR3 is made up of 15 amino acids. J lost 6 bases, V lost 7 bases, and 10 bases had no gene match. CDR3 loop: CASTLGQGRGNEQFF. The CDR3, as DNA: TGTGCCAGCACCCTGGGACAGGGAAGGGGCAATGAGCAGTTCTTC.

The rearrangement uses TRBV10-3 and TRBJ2-7; D ambiguous. The CDR3 consists of 15 residues. Per germline, CDR1 ENHRY and CDR2 SYGVKD. Trimming removed 2 bases at V and 3 bases at J, with 14 bases between. CDR3 region: CAISENPTSIYEQYF. CDR3 nucleotides: TGTGCCATCAGTGAGAATCCGACGAGTATCTACGAGCAGTACTTC.

This clonotype was detected a few times. V gene TRBV6-2 or TRBV6-3 combines with J gene TRBJ2-7; possible D gene TRBD1, 5 bases. V lost 2 bases, J lost 0 bases, and 11 bases lay in between. This CDR3 is built from 15 residues. The germline CDR1 and CDR2 sequences are MNHEY and SVGEGT. The CDR3 region is CASSYGGDSSYEQYV. In DNA form, the CDR3 reads TGTGCCAGCAGTTACGGCGGAGACAGCTCCTACGAGCAGTACGTC.

This clonotype turned up a few times. The chain links TRBV12-3 or TRBV12-4 to TRBJ2-5, with a tentative D call TRBD2 (5 bases). The CDR3 length is 14 residues. The V end lost 6 bases, the J end lost 2 bases, and 13 bases lay between the germline ends. CDR3 coding DNA: TGTGCCAGCAGAGGTGTACTAGGGCAAGAGACCCAGTACTTC. This codes for CASRGVLGQETQYF.

The chain recombines TRBV29-1 with TRBJ1-1; D is possibly TRBD1 (6 bases). Per the germline V gene, CDR1 is SQVTM and CDR2 is ANQGSEA. CDR3 length: 12 amino acids. The ends were cut back, 3 bases at V and 2 bases at J, with 7 bases in the middle. The CDR3 DNA reads TGCAGCGTTGACAGGGGAAACACTGAAGCTTTCTTT. It specifies CSVDRGNTEAFF.

J is TRBJ2-3 and V is TRBV28; TRBD1 aligns across 10 bases. The junction had 5 bases not matched to a gene; V was cut back by 3 bases and J by 2 bases. The germline CDR1 and CDR2 sequences are MDHEN and SYDVKM. This CDR3 contains 16 residues. The CDR3 region is CASSLGGQGNTDTQYF. As DNA, the CDR3 is TGTGCCAGCAGTTTGGGGGGACAGGGGAACACAGATACGCAGTATTTT.

There are many counts of this clonotype. The V and J genes are TRBV7-2 and TRBJ2-5; D is ambiguous. CDR1 and CDR2 from the germline V gene are SGHTA and FQGNSA. The CDR3 is 14 residues long. V lost 5 bases and J lost 5, with 15 bases in between. CDR3 loop: CASSQRMNAETQYF. DNA of the CDR3: TGTGCCAGCAGCCAGCGAATGAACGCGGAGACCCAGTACTTC.

The genes are TRBV4-3 and TRBJ2-3; D remains ambiguous. The CDR3 sequence is 14 residues long. Germline CDR1 and CDR2: LGHNA and YSLEER. Between the trimmed V and J ends, which lost 1 base and 4 bases, there was a span of 9 bases. CDR3 sequence (DNA): TGCGCCAGCAGCCAAGTAACCGAGCCAGATACGCAGTATTTT. It encodes CASSQVTEPDTQYF.

This clonotype has a count of ten or more. J is TRBJ2-1 and V is TRBV7-9; D unclear. CDR1 is SEHNR, CDR2 FQNEAQ, per germline (reference sequence). The V end lost 1 base, the J end lost 3 bases, and 10 bases lay between the germline ends. The CDR3 is 15 residues long. CDR3 amino acids: CASSLGTPLYNEQFF. The CDR3 region has the DNA TGTGCCAGCAGCTTAGGGACCCCTCTCTACAATGAGCAGTTCTTC.

The J gene is TRBJ2-7, the V gene TRBV7-9, with TRBD2 matching 9 bases. The trim removed 3 bases at V and 3 bases at J, leaving 3 bases unmatched. The CDR3 has 14 amino acids. CDR1 is SEHNR, CDR2 FQNEAQ, per germline (reference sequence). The CDR3 is CASSFLTSGYEQYF. The CDR3 coding sequence is TGTGCCAGCAGCTTCCTGACTAGCGGCTACGAGCAGTACTTC.

This clonotype was seen a handful of times. V and J are TRBV7-2 and TRBJ2-6; weak D call: TRBD1 (5 bases). V lost 5 bases to trimming and J lost 0 bases, with 23 bases between them. The CDR3 runs to 20 residues. Germline V CDR1 and CDR2: SGHTA, FQGNSA. The CDR3, as DNA: TGTGCCAGCAGCGATATAAGAGACAGAAGCTCTTACTCTGGGGCCAACGTCCTGACTTTC. It specifies CASSDIRDRSSYSGANVLTF.

The chain carries TRBV20-1 and TRBJ1-5, with a possible D match to TRBD1 (5 bases). CDR3 size: 16 residues. Germline-derived CDR1 and CDR2 are DFQATT and SNEGSKA (reference sequence). V lost 6 bases and J lost 2, with 20 bases in between. CDR3: CSATRSRGMGNQPQHF. In DNA, the CDR3 is TGCAGTGCCACCCGATCCCGGGGCATGGGCAATCAGCCCCAGCATTTT.